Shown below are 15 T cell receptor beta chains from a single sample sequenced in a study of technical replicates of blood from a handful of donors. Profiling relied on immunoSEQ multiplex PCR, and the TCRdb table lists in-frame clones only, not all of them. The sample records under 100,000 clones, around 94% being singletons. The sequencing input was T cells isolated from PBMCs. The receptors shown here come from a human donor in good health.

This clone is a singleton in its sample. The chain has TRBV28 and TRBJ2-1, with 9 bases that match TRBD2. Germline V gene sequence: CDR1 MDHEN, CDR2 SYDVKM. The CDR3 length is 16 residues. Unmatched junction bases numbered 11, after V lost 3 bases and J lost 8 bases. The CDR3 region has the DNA TGTGCCAGCAGTTTCTCGAGCGGGAGGACGTACGATGAGCAGTTCTTC. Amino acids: CASSFSSGRTYDEQFF.

CDR3 region: CASSLSPGPSMDGYTF. The CDR3 nucleotides are TGTGCCAGCAGTTTATCGCCAGGCCCCTCTATGGATGGCTACACCTTC. V and J are TRBV27 and TRBJ1-2; D is undetermined. Germline loops: CDR1 MNHEY, CDR2 SMNVEV (reference sequence). Deletions cut 0 bases from V and 6 bases from J, with 17 bases between. This CDR3 comprises 16 residues.

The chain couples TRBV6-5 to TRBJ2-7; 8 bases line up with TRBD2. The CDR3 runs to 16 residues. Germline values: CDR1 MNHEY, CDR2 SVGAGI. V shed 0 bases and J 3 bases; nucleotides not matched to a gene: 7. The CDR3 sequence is CASSYSISGTNYEQYF. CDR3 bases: TGTGCCAGCAGTTACTCCATTAGCGGGACAAACTACGAGCAGTACTTC.

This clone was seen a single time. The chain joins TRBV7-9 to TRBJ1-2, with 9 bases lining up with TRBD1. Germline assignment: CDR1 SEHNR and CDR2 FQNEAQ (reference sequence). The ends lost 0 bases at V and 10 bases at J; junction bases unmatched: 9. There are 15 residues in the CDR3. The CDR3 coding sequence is TGTGCCAGCAGCTTAGCGGGACAGGGCCCGCTCAACTACACCTTC. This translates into CASSLAGQGPLNYTF.

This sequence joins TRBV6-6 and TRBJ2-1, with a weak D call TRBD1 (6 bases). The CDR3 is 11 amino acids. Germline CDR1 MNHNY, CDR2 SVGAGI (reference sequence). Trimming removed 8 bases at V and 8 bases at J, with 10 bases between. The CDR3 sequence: CASFRGDEQFF. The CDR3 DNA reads TGTGCCAGCTTCAGGGGCGATGAGCAGTTCTTC.

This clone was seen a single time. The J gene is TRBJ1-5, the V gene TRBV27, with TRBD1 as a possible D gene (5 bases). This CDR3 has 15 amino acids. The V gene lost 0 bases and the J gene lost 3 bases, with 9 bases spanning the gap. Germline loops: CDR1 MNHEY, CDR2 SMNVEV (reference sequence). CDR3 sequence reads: CASSLSGQSNQPQHF. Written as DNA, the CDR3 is TGTGCCAGCAGTTTATCGGGGCAGTCCAATCAGCCCCAGCATTTT.

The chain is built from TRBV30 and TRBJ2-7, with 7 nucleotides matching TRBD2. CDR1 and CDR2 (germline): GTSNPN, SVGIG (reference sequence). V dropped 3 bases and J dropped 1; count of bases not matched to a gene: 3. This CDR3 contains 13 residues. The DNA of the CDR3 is TGTGCCTGGAGCGCCGGGGGGTCCTACGAGCAGTACTTC. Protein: CAWSAGGSYEQYF.

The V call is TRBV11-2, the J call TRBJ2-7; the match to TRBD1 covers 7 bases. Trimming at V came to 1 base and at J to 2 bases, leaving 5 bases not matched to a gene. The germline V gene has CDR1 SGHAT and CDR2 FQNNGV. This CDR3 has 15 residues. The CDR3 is CASSLGDRSTYEQYF. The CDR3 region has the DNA TGTGCCAGCAGCTTAGGGGACAGATCGACCTACGAGCAGTACTTC. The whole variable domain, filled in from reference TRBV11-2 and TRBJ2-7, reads EAGVAQSPRYKIIEKRQSVAFWCNPISGHATLYWYQQILGQGPKLLIQFQNNGVVDDSQLPKDRFSAERLKGVDSTLKIQPAKLEDSAVYLCASSLGDRSTYEQYFGPGTRLTVT.

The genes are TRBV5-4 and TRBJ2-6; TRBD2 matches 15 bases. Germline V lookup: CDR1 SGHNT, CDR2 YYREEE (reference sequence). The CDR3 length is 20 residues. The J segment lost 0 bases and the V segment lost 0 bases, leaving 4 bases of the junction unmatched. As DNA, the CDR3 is TGTGCCAGCAGCTTGGGGACTAGCGGGGGGGCCGGCTCTGGGGCCAACGTCCTGACTTTC. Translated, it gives CASSLGTSGGAGSGANVLTF.

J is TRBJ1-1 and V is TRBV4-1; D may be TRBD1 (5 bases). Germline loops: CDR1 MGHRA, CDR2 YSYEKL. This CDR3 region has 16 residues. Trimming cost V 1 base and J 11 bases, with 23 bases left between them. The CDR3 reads CASSQVSLTRLGLAFF. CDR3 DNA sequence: TGCGCCAGCAGCCAAGTCAGCCTAACCCGATTGGGGCTCGCTTTCTTT.

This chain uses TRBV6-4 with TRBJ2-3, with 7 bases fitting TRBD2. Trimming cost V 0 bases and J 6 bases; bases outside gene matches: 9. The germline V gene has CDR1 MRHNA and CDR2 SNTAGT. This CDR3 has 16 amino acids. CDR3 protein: CASSDSWTRSRDTQYF. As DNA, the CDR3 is TGTGCCAGCAGTGACTCGTGGACTAGGAGTAGGGATACGCAGTATTTT.

CDR3 nucleotides: TGTGCCAGCAGTGGAAAGGGGAGCACAGATACGCAGTATTTT. As protein: CASSGKGSTDTQYF. V is TRBV6-1 and J is TRBJ2-3; a weak D match, TRBD1 (5 bases). Germline CDR1 is MNHNS and CDR2 is SASEGT. The CDR3 totals 14 residues. V gave up 4 bases and J gave up 0 bases, with 8 bases separating them.

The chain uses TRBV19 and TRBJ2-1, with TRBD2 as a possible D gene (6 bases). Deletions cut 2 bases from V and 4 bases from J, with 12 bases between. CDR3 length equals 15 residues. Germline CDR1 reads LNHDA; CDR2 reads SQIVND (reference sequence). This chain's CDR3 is CASSIRSGGYNEQFF. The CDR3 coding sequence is TGTGCCAGTAGTATACGTAGCGGTGGATACAATGAGCAGTTCTTC.

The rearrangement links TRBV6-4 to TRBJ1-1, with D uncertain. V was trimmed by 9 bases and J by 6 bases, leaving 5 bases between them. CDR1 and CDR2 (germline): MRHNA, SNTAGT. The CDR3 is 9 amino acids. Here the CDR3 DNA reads TGTGCCAGTCGTTCTGAAGCTTTCTTT. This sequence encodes CASRSEAFF.

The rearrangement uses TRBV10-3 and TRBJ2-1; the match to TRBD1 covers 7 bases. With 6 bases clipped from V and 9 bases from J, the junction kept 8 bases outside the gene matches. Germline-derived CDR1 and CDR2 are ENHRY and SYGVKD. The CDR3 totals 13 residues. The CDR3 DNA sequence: TGTGCCATCAGCCTCGACAGGGCCGGTGAGCAGTTCTTC. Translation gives CAISLDRAGEQFF.